The rows below give T cell receptor beta chains drawn from one sample of a study of T cells in Graves' hyperthyroidism and ophthalmopathy. From the multiplex PCR reads, TCRdb called clonotypes with MiXCR, one entry per CDR3 protein. The sample holds 550,000 to 650,000 distinct CDR3 sequences, about 15% seen once. Sequences were obtained from blood. These receptors originate from a woman between 40 and 50 years old with Graves' hyperthyroidism. CDR3s include the opening cysteine and the closing phenylalanine or tryptophan. D genes are given only for firm matches. Expanded clones are given a class, and other clones once, few, many or no size at all.

abundance | j_gene | d_gene | v_gene | CDR3aa | CDR3nt
few | TRBJ2-3 | TRBD2 | TRBV27 | CASKGLASGGTDTQYF | TGTGCCAGCAAGGGACTAGCGTCAGGTGGCACAGATACGCAGTATTTT
many | TRBJ2-1 | TRBD2 | TRBV28 | CASSLLPQGFASSGKQFF | TGTGCCAGCAGTTTGTTACCACAGGGCTTCGCTTCTAGCGGGAAGCAGTTCTTC
few | TRBJ2-3 | NA | TRBV6-5 | CASSYGPTDTQYF | TGTGCCAGCAGTTACGGGCCGACAGATACGCAGTATTTT
many | TRBJ1-2 | TRBD1 | TRBV27 | CASSPGTGAIQNYGYTF | TGTGCCAGCAGTCCAGGGACAGGGGCGATACAAAACTATGGCTACACCTTC
NA | TRBJ1-1 | NA | TRBV18 | CASSPPVTGNTEAFF | TGTGCCAGCTCACCACCAGTGACAGGGAACACTGAAGCTTTCTTT
many | TRBJ2-5 | NA | TRBV6-1 | CASSEGNPGTQYF | TGTGCCAGCAGTGAGGGGAACCCCGGGACCCAGTACTTC
many | TRBJ2-2 | NA | TRBV12-3/TRBV12-4 | CASSWDTAGTGELFF | TGTGCCAGCAGTTGGGATACCGCGGGTACCGGGGAGCTGTTTTTT
many | TRBJ1-1 | NA | TRBV28 | CASSLGLPNTEAFF | TGTGCCAGCAGTTTGGGCTTACCGAACACTGAAGCTTTCTTT
many | TRBJ2-1 | NA | TRBV18 | CASSPLGGGDNEQFF | TGTGCCAGCTCACCTCTGGGAGGAGGCGACAATGAGCAGTTCTTC
many | TRBJ2-7 | NA | TRBV20-1 | CSAPGRRGDEQYF | TGCAGTGCGCCGGGACGAAGGGGCGACGAGCAGTACTTC
many | TRBJ2-2 | NA | TRBV5-1 | CASSRTIGTGELFF | TGCGCCAGCAGCCGCACTATCGGCACCGGGGAGCTGTTTTTT
NA | TRBJ2-7 | NA | TRBV5-8 | CASSLSEFYGFISYEQYF | TGTGCCAGCAGCTTGTCGGAATTTTACGGATTTATCTCCTACGAGCAGTACTTC
few | TRBJ2-2 | TRBD1 | TRBV7-9 | CASSFRTGDATGELFF | TGTGCCAGCAGCTTTAGGACAGGGGACGCCACCGGGGAGCTGTTTTTT
NA | TRBJ2-1 | NA | TRBV6-5 | CASSSRTTSLSYNEQSF | TGTGCCAGCAGTTCCCGGACAACTAGCCTCTCCTACAATGAGCAGTCCTTC
many | TRBJ1-2 | TRBD1 | TRBV12-3/TRBV12-4 | CATGKTGYGGYTF | TGTGCCACCGGGAAGACAGGGTATGGGGGCTACACCTTC
NA | TRBJ1-6 | TRBD1 | TRBV5-1 | CASSSDRGSSPLHF | TGCGCCAGCAGCTCGGACAGGGGTAGTTCACCCCTCCACTTT
many | TRBJ1-2 | TRBD1 | TRBV10-2 | CASSEQGYGYTF | TGCGCCAGCAGTGAACAGGGGTATGGCTACACCTTC
few | TRBJ2-1 | NA | TRBV7-9 | CASSPQPFNYLGGVVVGDEQFF | TGTGCCAGCAGCCCGCAACCCTTCAACTATCTCGGGGGAGTCGTGGTTGGCGATGAGCAGTTCTTC
NA | TRBJ1-1 | NA | TRBV27 | CASSLYNSTEAFF | TGTGCCAGCAGTTTATACAATTCCACTGAAGCTTTCTTT
few | TRBJ1-2 | NA | TRBV7-9 | CASSPQGGAGGYTF | TGTGCCAGCAGCCCTCAAGGGGGGGCTGGGGGCTACACCTTC
many | TRBJ2-5 | TRBD2 | TRBV2 | CASSEWLAGEGDQETQYF | TGTGCCAGCAGTGAATGGCTAGCGGGAGAGGGGGACCAAGAGACCCAGTACTTC
many | TRBJ1-6 | NA | TRBV2 | CASGLGPRGYNSPLHF | TGTGCCAGCGGTCTGGGTCCCAGGGGATATAATTCACCCCTCCACTTT
many | TRBJ2-3 | TRBD2 | TRBV20-1 | CRVAGGDTQYF | TGCAGGGTAGCGGGAGGAGATACGCAGTATTTT
many | TRBJ2-7 | TRBD1 | TRBV28 | CASSKDRGNEQYF | TGTGCCAGCAGCAAGGACAGGGGTAACGAGCAGTACTTC
many | TRBJ2-3 | NA | TRBV28 | CASNLRQTDTQYF | TGTGCCAGCAATTTAAGACAGACAGATACGCAGTATTTT
many | TRBJ2-1 | TRBD2 | TRBV5-1 | CASGPGLAGNEQFF | TGCGCCAGCGGCCCTGGACTAGCGGGAAATGAGCAGTTCTTC
many | TRBJ2-7 | TRBD1 | TRBV5-1 | CASSSLGPGQGGYEQYF | TGCGCCAGCAGCTCCTTGGGCCCGGGACAGGGAGGCTACGAGCAGTACTTC
NA | TRBJ1-1 | NA | TRBV7-2 | CASSPNQGNTEAFF | TGTGCCAGCAGTCCGAATCAGGGGAACACTGAAGCTTTCTTT
many | TRBJ1-5 | NA | TRBV2 | CASQQESGQPQHF | TGTGCCAGCCAACAGGAGTCCGGTCAGCCCCAGCATTTT
many | TRBJ2-7 | TRBD1 | TRBV2 | CAILKGQSSYEQYF | TGTGCCATCCTCAAGGGACAGAGCTCCTACGAGCAGTACTTC
NA | TRBJ2-7 | TRBD2 | TRBV28 | CASSGTMSSYEQYF | TGTGCCAGCAGTGGGACTATGAGCTCCTACGAGCAGTACTTC
many | TRBJ2-5 | NA | TRBV27 | CASSPRGGTQETQYF | TGTGCCAGCAGTCCCCGGGGTGGGACACAAGAGACCCAGTACTTC
NA | TRBJ2-1 | NA | TRBV4-1 | CASSPQTDSYNEQFF | TGCGCCAGCAGCCCACAAACGGATTCCTACAATGAGCAGTTCTTC
few | TRBJ1-3 | NA | TRBV19 | CASSTGAAGNTIYF | TGTGCCAGTAGCACAGGAGCGGCTGGAAACACCATATATTTT
NA | TRBJ2-7 | TRBD2 | TRBV5-1 | CASSGTSGVRSYEQYF | TGCGCCAGCAGTGGGACTAGCGGGGTTCGCTCCTACGAGCAGTACTTC
many | TRBJ2-3 | NA | TRBV11-2 | CASSPGLPTDTQYF | TGTGCCAGCAGCCCGGGACTCCCGACAGATACGCAGTATTTT
many | TRBJ1-6 | TRBD1 | TRBV10-1 | CASSDRGSPLHF | TGCGCCAGCAGCGACAGGGGATCACCCCTCCACTTT
many | TRBJ2-3 | NA | TRBV7-9 | CASSLPRDGGPDTQYF | TGTGCCAGCAGTCTGCCACGGGACGGAGGGCCAGATACGCAGTATTTT
few | TRBJ1-2 | NA | TRBV10-3 | CAISDVGDLYTF | TGTGCCATCAGTGATGTTGGGGACCTCTACACCTTC
NA | TRBJ2-7 | NA | TRBV27 | CASSLRGRWGSSYEQYF | TGTGCCAGCAGTCTTAGAGGACGTTGGGGTAGCTCCTACGAGCAGTACTTC
many | TRBJ2-7 | TRBD1 | TRBV18 | CASSVRTGMSYEQYF | TGTGCCAGCTCAGTCAGGACAGGGATGTCCTACGAGCAGTACTTC
NA | TRBJ1-2 | NA | TRBV19 | CASSRGRDTYYGYTF | TGTGCCAGTAGTAGGGGCCGGGACACCTACTATGGCTACACCTTC
NA | TRBJ2-5 | TRBD2 | TRBV19 | CAASGSGETQYF | TGTGCCGCTAGCGGGAGTGGAGAGACCCAGTACTTC
many | TRBJ2-5 | NA | TRBV20-1 | CSASLRDHQETQYF | TGCAGTGCTAGCCTGCGGGACCATCAAGAGACCCAGTACTTC
many | TRBJ1-1 | NA | TRBV2 | CASQDARGFTEAFF | TGTGCCAGCCAGGATGCCCGGGGGTTCACTGAAGCTTTCTTT
few | TRBJ2-1 | NA | TRBV28 | CASSFWGGLNEQFF | TGTGCCAGCAGTTTTTGGGGGGGCCTCAATGAGCAGTTCTTC
many | TRBJ2-1 | TRBD2 | TRBV5-1 | CASSPTLIGGGGDEQFF | TGCGCCAGCAGCCCGACCCTAATTGGCGGGGGTGGGGATGAGCAGTTCTTC
many | TRBJ1-1 | NA | TRBV5-1 | CASSFGSEKAFF | TGCGCCAGCAGCTTTGGGTCAGAAAAAGCTTTCTTT
many | TRBJ2-7 | TRBD2 | TRBV7-9 | CASSRSPGGPYEQYF | TGTGCCAGCAGCCGTAGTCCGGGGGGACCCTACGAGCAGTACTTC
many | TRBJ1-5 | TRBD1 | TRBV12-3/TRBV12-4 | CASSWDRVHNQPQHF | TGTGCCAGCAGTTGGGACAGGGTCCACAATCAGCCCCAGCATTTT
many | TRBJ2-3 | NA | TRBV29-1 | CSVGPPDTQYF | TGCAGCGTTGGCCCCCCGGATACGCAGTATTTT
NA | TRBJ2-1 | TRBD2 | TRBV20-1 | CSARDWASGRDEQFF | TGCAGTGCTAGAGATTGGGCTAGCGGGAGAGATGAGCAGTTCTTC
once | TRBJ2-2 | TRBD1 | TRBV10-3 | CAISPTGGTTGELFF | TGTGCCATCAGTCCCACAGGGGGAACCACCGGGGAGCTGTTTTTT
many | TRBJ1-6 | TRBD1 | TRBV28 | CASRPRTGGNSPLHF | TGTGCCAGCAGACCTCGGACAGGGGGCAATTCACCCCTCCACTTT
NA | TRBJ2-1 | TRBD2 | TRBV28 | CASSLLADSYNEQFF | TGTGCCAGCAGTCTTCTAGCGGATTCCTACAATGAGCAGTTCTTC